These 5 T cell receptor beta chains came from one sample sequenced in a study of early T cells in non-severe SARS-CoV-2 infection. One entry per CDR3 protein results from TCRdb running MiXCR on the 5' RACE reads. The data contain tens of thousands of distinct CDR3 sequences, 13% of them singletons. The sequencing sample was made of whole blood. These receptors were collected from an adult who was a healthcare worker with PCR-confirmed SARS-CoV-2 infection or an uninfected control (not recorded which).

This clonotype was observed at least ten times. V and J are TRBV7-8 and TRBJ2-5, with TRBD2 identical over 13 bases. J lost 5 bases, V lost 4 bases, and 16 bases had no gene match. This CDR3 is 19 amino acids long. In germline, CDR1 is SGHVS, CDR2 FQNEAQ. The CDR3 DNA reads as TGTGCCAGCAGCTCTCCACCATCAACTAGCGGGGGGGCACGGGAGACCCAGTACTTC. As protein: CASSSPPSTSGGARETQYF. Complete variable domain (other parts from reference TRBV7-8 and TRBJ2-5): GAGVSQSPRYKVAKRGQDVALRCDPISGHVSLFWYQQALGQGPEFLTYFQNEAQLDKSGLPSDRFFAERPEGSVSTLKIQRTQQEDSAVYLCASSSPPSTSGGARETQYFGPGTRLLVL.

This clonotype was seen at least ten times. The chain employs TRBV29-1 and TRBJ2-1, with D possibly being TRBD1 or TRBD2 (5 bases each). This CDR3 has 9 residues. Trimming took off 4 bases at V and 12 bases at J, with 7 bases between the two ends. CDR1 and CDR2 (germline): SQVTM, ANQGSEA. The CDR3 loop is CSVGGAQFF. CDR3 coding DNA: TGCAGCGTTGGAGGGGCGCAGTTCTTC.

This clonotype was counted at least ten times. The chain is built from TRBV20-1 and TRBJ2-5; weak D call: TRBD1 (6 bases). V lost 4 bases and J lost 2, with 14 bases in between. The CDR3 has 14 residues. Germline V lookup: CDR1 DFQATT, CDR2 SNEGSKA (reference sequence). Here the CDR3 reads CSATKTGRQETQYF. The CDR3 coding sequence is TGCAGTGCTACCAAGACAGGCCGACAAGAGACCCAGTACTTC.

The rearrangement links TRBV20-1 to TRBJ2-7; no definite D call. Germline loops: CDR1 DFQATT, CDR2 SNEGSKA (reference sequence). The CDR3 has 11 amino acids. The ends were cut back, 5 bases at V and 9 bases at J, with 14 bases in the middle. This chain's CDR3 is CSAQRGFGQYF. DNA of the CDR3: TGCAGTGCTCAAAGAGGTTTCGGGCAGTACTTC.

At least ten counts were recorded for this clonotype. The chain uses TRBV12-3 or TRBV12-4 and TRBJ1-5; the D is unclear. This CDR3 spans 15 amino acids. Between the trimmed V and J ends, which lost 3 bases and 0 bases, there was a span of 9 bases. The CDR3 bases are TGTGCCAGCAGTTTCTCCGGCTTTAGCAATCAGCCCCAGCATTTT. Translating gives CASSFSGFSNQPQHF.